Listed below are T cell receptor beta chains from one sample, sequenced in a study of metastatic and nonmetastatic thyroid tumors. Via MiXCR, TCRdb re-called the PCR reads. The sample contains 43,000 or so clones, roughly 3.9% of which appear only once. Sequenced sample: blood. Source of these receptors: a female donor with papillary thyroid cancer or a benign thyroid nodule (not recorded which). Some clones in this sample may be carry-over from other donors' samples. Each CDR3 is given with its conserved first and last residue.

length: 15; V: TRBV6-5; J: TRBJ2-1; CDR3: CASSYQGRYYNEQFF
length: 14; V: TRBV2; J: TRBJ1-3; CDR3: CASSEINSGNTIYF
length: 15; V: TRBV10-3; J: TRBJ1-6; CDR3: CAISERQGQSSPLHF
length: 17; V: TRBV5-1; J: TRBJ1-2; CDR3: CASSLNPMGQGIYGYTF
length: 13; V: TRBV6-1; J: TRBJ2-5; CDR3: CASTQTERETQYF
length: 16; V: TRBV13; J: TRBJ1-3; CDR3: CASSLGRGGLGNTIYF
length: 13; V: TRBV11-2; J: TRBJ1-2; CDR3: CASSHPPGNGYTF
length: 15; V: TRBV28; J: TRBJ2-1; CDR3: CASSLSWGRHNEQFF
length: 15; V: TRBV19; J: TRBJ1-1; CDR3: CASSMAANTNTEAFF
length: 14; V: TRBV6-1; J: TRBJ1-6; CDR3: CASSRTGGNSPLHF
length: 13; V: TRBV20-1; J: TRBJ1-1; CDR3: CSARDSPNTEAFF
length: 13; V: TRBV28; J: TRBJ1-3; CDR3: CASSLVTGGTIYF
length: 12; V: TRBV12-3/TRBV12-4; J: TRBJ1-1; CDR3: CASSLGFNKDLF
length: 16; V: TRBV28; J: TRBJ1-3; CDR3: CASRRDRGRFGNTIYF
length: 14; V: TRBV6-1; J: TRBJ2-1; CDR3: CASISGEENNEQFF
length: 17; V: TRBV28; J: TRBJ1-5; CDR3: CASSLTTGTGHNQPQHF
length: 14; V: TRBV20-1; J: TRBJ2-1; CDR3: CSAEGLANYNEQFF
length: 11; V: TRBV11-2; J: TRBJ1-1; CDR3: CASSPFTEAFF
length: 13; V: TRBV19; J: TRBJ2-1; CDR3: CASSMDFYNEQFF
length: 11; V: TRBV13; J: TRBJ1-1; CDR3: CASSLGQGAFF
length: 13; V: TRBV30; J: TRBJ2-7; CDR3: CAWRGQGAREQYF
length: 18; V: TRBV6-1; J: TRBJ2-2; CDR3: CASGAPTRLDERTGELFF
length: 14; V: TRBV6-1; J: TRBJ1-3; CDR3: CASSRTTPGNTIYF
length: 14; V: TRBV9; J: TRBJ2-1; CDR3: CASSVVENHNEQFF
length: 14; V: TRBV20-1; J: TRBJ2-2; CDR3: CSASSGENTGELFF
length: 13; V: TRBV6-1; J: TRBJ1-4; CDR3: CASTRATNEKLFF
length: 12; V: TRBV6-1; J: TRBJ1-1; CDR3: CASRVGWTEAFF
length: 12; V: TRBV30; J: TRBJ1-2; CDR3: CAWSGGSYGYTF
length: 12; V: TRBV20-1; J: TRBJ1-2; CDR3: CSAPVSSWGYTF